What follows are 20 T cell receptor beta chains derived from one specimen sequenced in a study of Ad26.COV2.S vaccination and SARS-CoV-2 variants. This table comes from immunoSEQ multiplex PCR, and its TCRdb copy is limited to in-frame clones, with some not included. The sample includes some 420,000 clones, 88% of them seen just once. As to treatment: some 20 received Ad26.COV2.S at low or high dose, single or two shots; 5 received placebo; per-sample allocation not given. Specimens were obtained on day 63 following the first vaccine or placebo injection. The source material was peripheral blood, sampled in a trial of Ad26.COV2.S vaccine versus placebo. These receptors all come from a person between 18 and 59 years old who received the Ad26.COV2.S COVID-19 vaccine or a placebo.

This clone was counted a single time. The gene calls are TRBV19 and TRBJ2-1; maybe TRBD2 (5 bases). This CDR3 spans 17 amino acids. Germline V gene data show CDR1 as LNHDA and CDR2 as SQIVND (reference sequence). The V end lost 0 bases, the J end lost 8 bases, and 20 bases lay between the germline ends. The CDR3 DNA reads TGTGCCAGTAGTATAGATGTAGGCCTCCGGGGTCGCGATGAGCAGTTCTTC. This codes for CASSIDVGLRGRDEQFF.

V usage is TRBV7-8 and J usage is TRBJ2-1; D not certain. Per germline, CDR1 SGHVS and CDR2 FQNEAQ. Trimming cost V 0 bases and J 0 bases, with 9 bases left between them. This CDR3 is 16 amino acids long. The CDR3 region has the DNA TGTGCCAGCAGCTTAGCCGAAATCAGCTCCTACAATGAGCAGTTCTTC. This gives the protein CASSLAEISSYNEQFF.

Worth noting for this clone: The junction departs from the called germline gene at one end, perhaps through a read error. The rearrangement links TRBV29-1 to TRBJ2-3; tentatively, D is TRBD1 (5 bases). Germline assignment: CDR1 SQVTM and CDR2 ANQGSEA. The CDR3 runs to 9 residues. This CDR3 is CSVDPTGRF. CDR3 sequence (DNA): TGCAGCGTTGATCCTACAGGCCGTTTT.

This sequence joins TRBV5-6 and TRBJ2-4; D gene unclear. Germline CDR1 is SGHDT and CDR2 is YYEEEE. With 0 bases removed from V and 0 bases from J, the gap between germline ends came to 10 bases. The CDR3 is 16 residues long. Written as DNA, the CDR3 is TGTGCCAGCAGCTTGGGTGCCGCTCTAGCCAAAAACATTCAGTACTTC. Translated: CASSLGAALAKNIQYF. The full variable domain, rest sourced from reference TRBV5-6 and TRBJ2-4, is DAGVTQSPTHLIKTRGQQVTLRCSPKSGHDTVSWYQQALGQGPQFIFQYYEEEERQRGNFPDRFSGHQFPNYSSELNVNALLLGDSALYLCASSLGAALAKNIQYFGAGTRLSVL.

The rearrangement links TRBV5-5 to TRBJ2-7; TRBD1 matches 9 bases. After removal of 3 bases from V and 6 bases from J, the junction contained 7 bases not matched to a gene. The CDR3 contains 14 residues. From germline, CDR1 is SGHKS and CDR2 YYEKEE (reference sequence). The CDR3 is CASSSRTGVVEQYF. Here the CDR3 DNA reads TGTGCCAGCAGCTCCCGGACAGGGGTAGTCGAGCAGTACTTC.

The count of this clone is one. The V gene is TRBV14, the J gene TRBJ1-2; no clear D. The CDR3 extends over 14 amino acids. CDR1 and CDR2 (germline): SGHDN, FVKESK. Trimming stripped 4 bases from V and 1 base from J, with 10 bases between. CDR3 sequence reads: CASSLTNVNYGYTF. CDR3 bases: TGTGCCAGCAGCCTAACGAATGTTAACTATGGCTACACCTTC.

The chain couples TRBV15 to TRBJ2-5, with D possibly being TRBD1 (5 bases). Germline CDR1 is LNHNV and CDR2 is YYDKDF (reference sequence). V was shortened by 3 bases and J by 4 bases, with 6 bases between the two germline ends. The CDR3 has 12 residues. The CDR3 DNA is TGTGCCACCAGCAGGCAGGGAGAGACCCAGTACTTC. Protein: CATSRQGETQYF.

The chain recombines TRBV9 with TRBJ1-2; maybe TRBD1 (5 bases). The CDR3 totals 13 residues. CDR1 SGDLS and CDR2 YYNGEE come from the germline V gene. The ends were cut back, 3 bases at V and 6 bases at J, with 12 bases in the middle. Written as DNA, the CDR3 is TGTGCCAGCAGCGCGGCTCCGGGGGATGGCTACACCTTC. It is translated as CASSAAPGDGYTF.

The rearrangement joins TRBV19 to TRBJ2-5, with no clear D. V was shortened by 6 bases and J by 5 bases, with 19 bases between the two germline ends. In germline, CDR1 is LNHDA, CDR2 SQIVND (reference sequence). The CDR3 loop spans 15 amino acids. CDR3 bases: TGTGCCAGTAGCCCCCAGGCATTCGGGTCGGAGACCCAGTACTTC. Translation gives CASSPQAFGSETQYF.

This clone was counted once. CDR3 loop: CATSAGKSSYEQYF. The CDR3 nucleotides are TGTGCCACCAGTGCTGGAAAGAGCTCCTACGAGCAGTACTTC. V usage is TRBV24-1 and J usage is TRBJ2-7; D remains unclear. The CDR3 runs to 14 residues. In germline, CDR1 is KGHDR, CDR2 SFDVKD. Trimming stripped 5 bases from V and 0 bases from J, with 10 bases between.

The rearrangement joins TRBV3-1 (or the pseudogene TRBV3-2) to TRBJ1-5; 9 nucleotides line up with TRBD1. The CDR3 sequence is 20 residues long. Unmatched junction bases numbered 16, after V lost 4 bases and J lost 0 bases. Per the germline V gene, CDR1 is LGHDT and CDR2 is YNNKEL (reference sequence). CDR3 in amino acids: CASSPVRTGALLYSNQPQHF. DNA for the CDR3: TGTGCCAGCAGCCCCGTACGGACAGGGGCCCTCCTTTATAGCAATCAGCCCCAGCATTTT.

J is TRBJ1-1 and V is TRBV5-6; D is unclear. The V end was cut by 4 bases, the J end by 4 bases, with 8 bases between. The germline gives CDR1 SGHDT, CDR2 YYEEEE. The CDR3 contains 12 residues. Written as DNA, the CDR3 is TGTGCCAGCAGCCTGGTCATCACTGAAGCTTTCTTT. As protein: CASSLVITEAFF.

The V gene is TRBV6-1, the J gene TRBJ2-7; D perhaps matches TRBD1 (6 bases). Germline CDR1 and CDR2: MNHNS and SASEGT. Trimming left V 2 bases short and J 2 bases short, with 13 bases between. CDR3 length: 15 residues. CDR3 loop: CASSEQGLLPYEQYF. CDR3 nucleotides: TGTGCCAGCAGTGAACAGGGGCTCCTCCCCTACGAGCAGTACTTC.

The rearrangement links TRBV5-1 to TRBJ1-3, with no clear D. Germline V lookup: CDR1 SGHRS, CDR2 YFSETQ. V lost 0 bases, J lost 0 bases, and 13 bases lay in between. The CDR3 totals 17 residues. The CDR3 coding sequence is TGCGCCAGCAGCTTGGAAGGCAGCCTTAGCTCTGGAAACACCATATATTTT. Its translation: CASSLEGSLSSGNTIYF.

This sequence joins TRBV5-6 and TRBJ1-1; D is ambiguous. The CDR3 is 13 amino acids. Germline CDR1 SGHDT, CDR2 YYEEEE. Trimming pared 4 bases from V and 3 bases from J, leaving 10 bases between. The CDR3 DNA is TGTGCCAGCAGCCCTGACCCGTACACTGAAGCTTTCTTT. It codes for CASSPDPYTEAFF.

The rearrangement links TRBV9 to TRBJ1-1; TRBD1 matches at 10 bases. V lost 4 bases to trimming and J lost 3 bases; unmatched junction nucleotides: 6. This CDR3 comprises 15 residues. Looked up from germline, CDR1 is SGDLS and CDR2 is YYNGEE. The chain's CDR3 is CASSPWDRGDTEAFF. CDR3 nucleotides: TGTGCCAGCAGCCCATGGGACAGGGGCGACACTGAAGCTTTCTTT.

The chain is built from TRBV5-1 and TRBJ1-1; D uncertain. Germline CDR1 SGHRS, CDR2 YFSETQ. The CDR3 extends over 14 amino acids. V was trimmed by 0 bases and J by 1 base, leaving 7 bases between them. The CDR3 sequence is CASSLEYGNTEAFF. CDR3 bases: TGCGCCAGCAGCTTGGAGTACGGGAACACTGAAGCTTTCTTT.

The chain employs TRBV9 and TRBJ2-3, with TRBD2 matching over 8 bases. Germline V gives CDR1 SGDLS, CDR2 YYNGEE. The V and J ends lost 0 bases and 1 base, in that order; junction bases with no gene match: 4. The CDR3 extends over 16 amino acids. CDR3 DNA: TGTGCCAGCAGCGTAGGACTAGCGAGACGCACAGATACGCAGTATTTT. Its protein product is CASSVGLARRTDTQYF.

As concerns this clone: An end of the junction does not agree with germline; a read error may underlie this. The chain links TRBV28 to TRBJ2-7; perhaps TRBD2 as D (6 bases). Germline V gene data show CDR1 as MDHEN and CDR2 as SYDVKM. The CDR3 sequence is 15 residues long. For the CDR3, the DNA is TGTGCCAGCAGTTTTGATTTAGCGGATCCCTACGGGCAGTACTTC. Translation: CASSFDLADPYGQYF.

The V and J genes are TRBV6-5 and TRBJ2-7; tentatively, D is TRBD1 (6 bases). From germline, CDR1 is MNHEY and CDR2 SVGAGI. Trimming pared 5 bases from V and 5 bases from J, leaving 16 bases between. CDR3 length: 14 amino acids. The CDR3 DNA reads TGTGCCAGCAGTCTGAAAGGGACAACCCACGAGCAGTACTTC. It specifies CASSLKGTTHEQYF.